Each of the 13 T cell receptor beta chains below was sequenced from the same sample in a study of regulatory T cells in long-lasting Graves disease. The time point is: newly diagnosed GD, antithyroid drugs for less than 3 months. RNA extracted from PBMCs served as the sequencing template. Building the TCR beta libraries relied on iRepertoire HTBI primers, and CDR3 regions underwent Arm-PCR. A single record per CDR3 protein comes from TCRdb applying MiXCR to the multiplex PCR reads. The sample contains some 250,000 distinct CDR3 sequences, 20% to 25% of which appear only once. Sequences were derived from peripheral blood mononuclear cells (PBMCs), sampled at new diagnosis, from a patient treated with antithyroid drugs. The receptors originated from a female donor with Graves disease.

This clonotype was counted between two and nine times. The V gene is TRBV11-2, the J gene TRBJ2-7; D perhaps matches TRBD1 (6 bases). The CDR3 totals 15 residues. V gave up 3 bases and J gave up 2 bases, with 14 bases separating them. Germline CDR1 is SGHAT and CDR2 is FQNNGV. CDR3 in DNA: TGTGCCAGCAGCTTCCGGACAGAAGCCCCCTACGAGCAGTACTTC. It encodes CASSFRTEAPYEQYF.

This clonotype showed up many times. J is TRBJ2-3 and V is TRBV7-2, with TRBD2 as a possible D gene (6 bases). Between the trimmed V and J ends, which lost 0 bases and 1 base, there was a span of 11 bases. The germline V gene encodes CDR1 SGHTA and CDR2 FQGNSA. The CDR3 has 16 amino acids. The CDR3 loop is CASSLAGTGGTDTQYF. CDR3 DNA sequence: TGTGCCAGCAGCTTAGCAGGCACGGGGGGCACAGATACGCAGTATTTT.

About this clonotype itself: This likely came from a read error, as a far larger clone is one base away. The V gene is TRBV15, the J gene TRBJ2-5, with D maybe TRBD1 (6 bases). V dropped 0 bases and J dropped 11 bases, with 19 bases sitting between them. This CDR3 region has 15 residues. Germline V gene sequence: CDR1 LNHNV, CDR2 YYDKDF (reference sequence). CDR3: CATSRDRGGLNEQYF. The DNA for the CDR3 is TGTGCCACCAGCAGAGACAGGGGTGGATTGAATGAGCAGTACTTC. The whole variable domain, filled in from reference TRBV15 and TRBJ2-5, reads DAMVIQNPRYQVTQFGKPVTLSCSQTLNHNVMYWYQQKSSQAPKLLFHYYDKDFNNEADTPDNFQSRRPNTSFCFLDIRSPGLGDTAMYLCATSRDRGGLNEQYFGPGTRLLVL.

This chain connects TRBV5-4 to TRBJ2-5; D may be TRBD2 (7 bases). There are 16 residues in the CDR3. The V and J ends lost 0 bases and 4 bases respectively, with 16 bases between them. Germline V gene data show CDR1 as SGHNT and CDR2 as YYREEE (reference sequence). CDR3: CASSLGGGRARETQYF. The CDR3 nucleotides are TGTGCCAGCAGCTTGGGGGGGGGGCGTGCTAGAGAGACCCAGTACTTC.

The genes are TRBV6-2 or TRBV6-3 and TRBJ2-1, with TRBD2 matching 13 bases. CDR3 size: 14 residues. V trimming: 8 bases; J trimming: 9 bases; junction bases outside the gene matches: 7. Germline values: CDR1 MNHEY, CDR2 SVGEGT. This chain's CDR3 is CASYHGLAGAEQFF. The CDR3 DNA follows: TGTGCCAGCTACCACGGACTAGCGGGGGCTGAGCAGTTCTTC.

A remark on this clonotype: It is likely a read error: a sequence one base away is far more abundant. This chain uses TRBV7-2 with TRBJ2-7; 8 nucleotides line up with TRBD2. CDR1 and CDR2 from the germline V gene are SGHTA and FQGNSA. After removal of 5 bases from V and 7 bases from J, the junction contained 10 bases not matched to a gene. The CDR3 spans 14 residues. CDR3 sequence: CASSNGGAVQEQYF. CDR3 DNA: TGTGCCAGCAGCAACGGGGGGGCCGTGCAAGAGCAGTACTTC.

The V gene is TRBV4-1, the J gene TRBJ2-1; D call uncertain. Germline CDR1 reads MGHRA; CDR2 reads YSYEKL. V gave up 6 bases and J gave up 7 bases, with 13 bases separating them. The CDR3 loop spans 13 amino acids. The CDR3 DNA follows: TGCGCCAGCAGTGGGGTAGACCGGAATGAGCAGTTCTTC. It encodes CASSGVDRNEQFF.

This clonotype was seen at least ten times. V is TRBV9 and J is TRBJ2-7; 7 nucleotides align to TRBD2. The ends lost 2 bases at V and 6 bases at J; junction bases unmatched: 5. The germline CDR1 and CDR2 sequences are SGDLS and YYNGEE. The CDR3 runs to 13 residues. The CDR3 protein is CASSVTGGSEQYF. The CDR3 nucleotides read TGTGCCAGCAGCGTGACCGGGGGGTCCGAGCAGTACTTC.

This clonotype showed up many times. The rearrangement uses TRBV4-3 and TRBJ1-1, with TRBD1 matching 7 bases. CDR3 length: 14 amino acids. Trimming cost V 4 bases and J 4 bases; bases outside gene matches: 6. CDR1 LGHNA and CDR2 YSLEER come from the germline V gene. This CDR3 reads CASSPGGRSTEAFF. DNA for the CDR3: TGCGCCAGCAGCCCAGGGGGTCGGAGCACTGAAGCTTTCTTT.

This clonotype was counted only a few times. A clone one base away is much larger, so this may be a read error. The J gene is TRBJ1-1, the V gene TRBV3-1; no reliable D call. The CDR3 loop spans 12 amino acids. The germline V gene encodes CDR1 LGHDT and CDR2 YNNKEL (reference sequence). In DNA form, the CDR3 reads TGTGCCAGCAACCAAGATATCTCTGAAGCTTTCTTT. Protein sequence: CASNQDISEAFF.

This clonotype was seen repeatedly, ten times or more. The chain employs TRBV6-5 and TRBJ2-7, with TRBD1 as a possible D gene (5 bases). Trimming took off 2 bases at V and 2 bases at J, with 10 bases between the two ends. This CDR3 comprises 14 residues. In germline, CDR1 is MNHEY, CDR2 SVGAGI. For the CDR3, the DNA is TGTGCCAGCAGTTACCCGCAGGGCCCCTACGAGCAGTACTTC. This sequence encodes CASSYPQGPYEQYF.

There are many counts of this clonotype. The V gene is TRBV24-1, the J gene TRBJ2-1; 12 bases match TRBD2. The junction had 6 bases not matched to a gene; V was cut back by 4 bases and J by 6 bases. CDR1 and CDR2 (germline): KGHDR, SFDVKD. This CDR3 has 16 amino acids. The CDR3 region is CATSDSGTSGLNEQFF. The CDR3 coding sequence is TGTGCCACCAGTGACTCCGGGACTAGCGGGCTCAATGAGCAGTTCTTC.

This rearrangement joins TRBV6-2 or TRBV6-3 to TRBJ1-5; D is possibly TRBD1 (6 bases). V gave up 4 bases and J gave up 5 bases, with 9 bases separating them. The CDR3 covers 13 residues. Germline assignment: CDR1 MNHEY and CDR2 SVGEGT. The CDR3 sequence: CASSFQGYQPQHF. The CDR3, as DNA: TGTGCCAGCAGTTTTCAGGGGTATCAGCCCCAGCATTTT.